This TCR beta chain was identified during a study of OX40 agonist ivuxolimab in advanced cancers. The CDR3 has 15 amino acids. Trimming at V came to 6 bases and at J to 6 bases, leaving 9 bases not matched to a gene. The germline CDR1 and CDR2 sequences are MGHDK and SYGVNS. Some clones are missing from TCRdb's copy, which holds only in-frame ones; the method was immunoSEQ multiplex PCR. The data show more than 65,000 clones, around 85% seen once. The material was CD4+ or CD8+ T cells sorted from blood, obtained in a trial of the OX40 agonist ivuxolimab. The chain uses TRBV25-1 and TRBJ1-5; 9 bases line up with TRBD1. The sequence derives from an adult with an advanced solid tumor such as melanoma, head and neck, liver or kidney cancer. CDR3 sequence reads: CASSPGQGFGQPQHF. DNA for the CDR3: TGTGCCAGCAGCCCGGGACAGGGTTTTGGTCAGCCCCAGCATTTT. Drawing the rest from reference TRBV25-1 and TRBJ1-5, the complete variable domain is EADIYQTPRYLVIGTGKKITLECSQTMGHDKMYWYQQDPGMELHLIHYSYGVNSTEKGDLSSESTVSRIRTEHFPLTLESARPSHTSQYLCASSPGQGFGQPQHFGDGTRLSIL.